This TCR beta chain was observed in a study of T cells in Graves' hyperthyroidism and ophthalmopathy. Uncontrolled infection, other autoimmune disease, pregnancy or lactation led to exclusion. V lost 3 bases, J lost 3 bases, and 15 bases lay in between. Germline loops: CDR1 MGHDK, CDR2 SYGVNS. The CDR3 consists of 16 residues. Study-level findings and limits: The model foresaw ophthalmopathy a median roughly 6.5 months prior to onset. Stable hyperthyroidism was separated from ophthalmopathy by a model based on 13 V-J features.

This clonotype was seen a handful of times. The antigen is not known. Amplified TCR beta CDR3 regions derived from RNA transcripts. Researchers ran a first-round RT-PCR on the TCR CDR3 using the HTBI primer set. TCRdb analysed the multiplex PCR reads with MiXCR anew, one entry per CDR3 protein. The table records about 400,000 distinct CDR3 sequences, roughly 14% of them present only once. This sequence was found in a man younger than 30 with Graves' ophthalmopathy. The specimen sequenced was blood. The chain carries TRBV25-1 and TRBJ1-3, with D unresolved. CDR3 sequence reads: CASSDTRDYLGNTIYF. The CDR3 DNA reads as TGTGCCAGCAGTGACACCAGAGATTACCTTGGAAACACCATATATTTT. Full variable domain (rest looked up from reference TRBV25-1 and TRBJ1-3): EADIYQTPRYLVIGTGKKITLECSQTMGHDKMYWYQQDPGMELHLIHYSYGVNSTEKGDLSSESTVSRIRTEHFPLTLESARPSHTSQYLCASSDTRDYLGNTIYFGEGSWLTVV.